These 28 T cell receptor beta chains were sequenced from one sample in a study of blood T cell repertoires in COVID-19. Method: immunoSEQ multiplex PCR; TCRdb's copy keeps in-frame clones and lacks some. The sample has fewer than 350,000 clones, around nine tenths seen once. Source material: PBMCs or T cells enriched from blood (not recorded which). These receptors were obtained from a young woman who had been exposed to COVID-19.

The J gene is TRBJ1-4, the V gene TRBV9; TRBD1 might be the D (6 bases). CDR1 SGDLS and CDR2 YYNGEE come from the germline V gene. CDR3 length equals 17 residues. V was trimmed by 4 bases and J by 12 bases, leaving 28 bases between them. The DNA of the CDR3 is TGTGCCAGCAGCCCACCGTGGGGACACGAAACGATGGAAGAACTGTTTTTT. It encodes CASSPPWGHETMEELFF.

This clone has only one observation. The chain joins TRBV20-1 to TRBJ2-7, with unresolved D. CDR3 length: 11 residues. Germline V gene lookup returns CDR1 DFQATT and CDR2 SNEGSKA (reference sequence). V gave up 6 bases and J gave up 3 bases, with 9 bases separating them. Here the CDR3 reads CSARLDYEQYF. The CDR3 DNA reads TGCAGTGCACGGCTAGACTACGAGCAGTACTTC.

The chain couples TRBV5-4 to TRBJ1-2; 8 bases are shared with TRBD1. The CDR3 totals 15 residues. Germline loops: CDR1 SGHNT, CDR2 YYREEE (reference sequence). J lost 4 bases, V lost 4 bases, and 9 bases had no gene match. CDR3: CASSPRGPESYGYTF. The CDR3 DNA is TGTGCCAGCAGCCCCAGGGGGCCGGAAAGCTATGGCTACACCTTC.

The genes are TRBV5-5 and TRBJ1-1; 9 bases are a match to TRBD1. CDR1 SGHKS and CDR2 YYEKEE come from the germline V gene (reference sequence). The CDR3 runs to 15 residues. Trimming took 3 bases from V and 2 from J; bases not matched to a gene: 5. The CDR3 sequence: CASSSPGQGNTEAFF. CDR3 in DNA: TGTGCCAGCAGCTCACCGGGACAGGGCAACACTGAAGCTTTCTTT. The full variable domain, rest sourced from reference TRBV5-5 and TRBJ1-1, is DAGVTQSPTHLIKTRGQQVTLRCSPISGHKSVSWYQQVLGQGPQFIFQYYEKEERGRGNFPDRFSARQFPNYSSELNVNALLLGDSALYLCASSSPGQGNTEAFFGQGTRLTVV.

The chain recombines TRBV30 with TRBJ2-3, with unresolved D. CDR1 and CDR2 (germline): GTSNPN, SVGIG (reference sequence). This CDR3 has 11 amino acids. The V end lost 4 bases, the J end lost 2 bases, and 4 bases lay between the germline ends. CDR3 amino acids: CAWKYTDTQYF. The CDR3 DNA reads TGTGCCTGGAAATACACAGATACGCAGTATTTT.

The gene calls are TRBV7-6 and TRBJ1-6; no reliable D call. This CDR3 has 15 amino acids. Per germline, CDR1 SGHVS and CDR2 FNYEAQ. Trimming pared 1 base from V and 4 bases from J, leaving 8 bases between. In DNA form, the CDR3 reads TGTGCCAGCAGCTTAGGGGAGACTTATAATTCACCCCTCCACTTT. This encodes CASSLGETYNSPLHF.

This chain joins TRBV19 and TRBJ1-2, with unresolved D. Trimming shortened V by 5 bases and J by 0 bases, and 10 bases separated the two germline ends. The CDR3 is 14 residues long. Per germline, CDR1 LNHDA and CDR2 SQIVND (reference sequence). The CDR3 is CASSLPPANYGYTF. CDR3 DNA: TGTGCCAGTAGTCTCCCCCCAGCTAACTATGGCTACACCTTC.

The chain recombines TRBV11-1 with TRBJ2-1, with D unresolved. Germline V gene sequence: CDR1 SGHAT, CDR2 FQDESV (reference sequence). The CDR3 totals 16 residues. With 2 bases removed from V and 2 bases from J, the gap between germline ends came to 13 bases. The CDR3 DNA is TGTGCCAGCAGCTTAAGTGTAACGGCGGCCTACAATGAGCAGTTCTTC. Amino acid sequence: CASSLSVTAAYNEQFF.

The genes are TRBV11-3 and TRBJ2-2; TRBD2 matches at 9 bases. The V segment lost 5 bases and the J segment 4 bases; nucleotides outside the gene matches: 5. Germline V gene sequence: CDR1 SGHNT, CDR2 YENEEA. The CDR3 has 15 amino acids. The DNA of the CDR3 is TGTGCCAGCAGCCTGACTAGCGGCCTCACCGGGGAGCTGTTTTTT. It yields the protein CASSLTSGLTGELFF.

The V and J genes are TRBV3-1 (or the pseudogene TRBV3-2) and TRBJ2-7; no definite D call. V was pared by 4 bases and J by 0 bases, with 10 bases between. This CDR3 region has 14 residues. Germline V gives CDR1 LGHDT, CDR2 YNNKEL (reference sequence). The CDR3 region is CASSPGLPSYEQYF. The CDR3 DNA is TGTGCCAGCAGCCCGGGTCTACCCTCCTACGAGCAGTACTTC.

V gene TRBV10-3 combines with J gene TRBJ2-1; 7 bases line up with TRBD2. V was clipped by 6 bases and J by 2 bases; unmatched bases: 4. The CDR3 extends over 14 amino acids. Germline values: CDR1 ENHRY, CDR2 SYGVKD. The CDR3 here is CAISPREAYNEQFF. The CDR3 coding sequence is TGTGCCATCAGCCCCCGGGAGGCCTACAATGAGCAGTTCTTC.

This clone was seen only once. This chain links TRBV4-1 with TRBJ2-1, with TRBD1 identical over 7 bases. This CDR3 contains 17 residues. Germline CDR1 MGHRA, CDR2 YSYEKL. V was pared by 0 bases and J by 3 bases, with 8 bases of the junction left unmatched. The CDR3 nucleotides are TGCGCCAGCAGCCAAGATCCGCGACAGGGCGTCTACAATGAGCAGTTCTTC. Translating gives CASSQDPRQGVYNEQFF.

The V and J genes are TRBV10-2 and TRBJ2-2; maybe TRBD2 (5 bases). The CDR3 totals 15 residues. The V end lost 4 bases, the J end lost 5 bases, and 14 bases lay between the germline ends. Germline CDR1 reads WSHSY; CDR2 reads SAAADI. The DNA for the CDR3 is TGCGCCAGCAGTGTTATGACGGGGTTTACCGGGGAGCTGTTTTTT. This encodes CASSVMTGFTGELFF.

Of note for this clone: The junction and the germline gene differ at one end; a read error may be behind it. This chain links TRBV5-1 with TRBJ2-7, with D possibly being TRBD1 (5 bases). CDR1 and CDR2 from the germline V gene are SGHRS and YFSETQ. The CDR3 is 13 residues long. CDR3 coding DNA: TGCGCCAGCAGCTTAGGGGTCTCCCACGAGCAGTACTTC. The encoded protein is CASSLGVSHEQYF.

J is TRBJ1-4 and V is TRBV10-3; TRBD1 might be the D (5 bases). CDR3 length equals 16 residues. CDR1 is ENHRY and CDR2 is SYGVKD in the germline V gene. Trimming took off 5 bases at V and 0 bases at J, with 13 bases between the two ends. In DNA, the CDR3 is TGTGCCATCAGTAGCCAAGGGGCGACAACTAATGAAAAACTGTTTTTT. Protein product: CAISSQGATTNEKLFF.

The chain recombines TRBV27 with TRBJ1-4, with 11 bases that match TRBD1. Trimming took 5 bases from V and 0 from J; bases not matched to a gene: 8. Germline V CDR1 and CDR2: MNHEY, SMNVEV (reference sequence). The CDR3 is 18 amino acids. As DNA, the CDR3 is TGTGCCAGCAGTCCTCTTGGGACAGGGGGACCAACTAATGAAAAACTGTTTTTT. This sequence encodes CASSPLGTGGPTNEKLFF.

The chain carries TRBV10-1 and TRBJ1-1, with D uncertain. Trimming pared 2 bases from V and 1 base from J, leaving 11 bases between. This CDR3 contains 15 residues. Germline V CDR1 and CDR2: WNHNN, SYGVQD (reference sequence). The CDR3 sequence: CASSERREPNTEAFF. The CDR3 region has the DNA TGCGCCAGCAGTGAGCGGCGGGAGCCGAACACTGAAGCTTTCTTT.

This clone was counted once. The J gene is TRBJ1-4, the V gene TRBV28; D perhaps matches TRBD1 (5 bases). Per the germline V gene, CDR1 is MDHEN and CDR2 is SYDVKM. The V end lost 10 bases, the J end lost 4 bases, and 10 bases lay between the germline ends. There are 12 residues in the CDR3. CDR3: CATWGVNEKLFF. CDR3 bases: TGTGCCACCTGGGGGGTTAATGAAAAACTGTTTTTT.

V is TRBV7-5 and J is TRBJ2-1; the D segment call TRBD2 is taken from the table without a DNA check. TRBV7-5 represents a pseudogene. The CDR3 covers 16 residues. The CDR3 sequence is CARSSTQREKHNEQFF. CDR3 DNA: TGTGCCAGAAGCTCCACTCAGCGGGAGAAACACAATGAGCAGTTCTTC.

The gene calls are TRBV11-2 and TRBJ1-2; a possible D gene is TRBD1 (6 bases). Trimming removed 4 bases at V and 4 bases at J, with 7 bases between. This CDR3 contains 12 residues. CDR1 is SGHAT and CDR2 is FQNNGV in the germline V gene. CDR3 DNA: TGTGCCAGCAGCTCCAGGGGCTATGGCTACACCTTC. This sequence encodes CASSSRGYGYTF.

The V call is TRBV7-2, the J call TRBJ1-6; possible D gene TRBD1, 5 bases. The germline V gene encodes CDR1 SGHTA and CDR2 FQGNSA. V was clipped by 3 bases and J by 11 bases, with 17 bases between them. The CDR3 has 15 residues. The CDR3 coding sequence is TGTGCCAGCAGCTTGAGACCGGGACTATGGGCACCCCTCCACTTT. Its translation is CASSLRPGLWAPLHF.

With regard to this clone: This sample includes further DNA sequences coding for the same CDR3. The chain recombines TRBV3-1 (or the pseudogene TRBV3-2) with TRBJ1-2, with D uncertain. V lost 4 bases and J 1 base, leaving 7 bases between the germline ends. This CDR3 spans 13 amino acids. Germline CDR1 LGHDT, CDR2 YNNKEL (reference sequence). The CDR3: CASSPPGNYGYTF. The CDR3 coding sequence is TGTGCCAGCAGCCCCCCGGGTAACTATGGCTACACCTTC.

The rearrangement uses TRBV9 and TRBJ2-1, with TRBD1 identical over 7 bases. The CDR3 extends over 16 amino acids. The germline V gene encodes CDR1 SGDLS and CDR2 YYNGEE. After removal of 0 bases from V and 4 bases from J, the junction contained 7 bases not matched to a gene. The CDR3 loop reads CASSVVTGAKYNEQFF. DNA for the CDR3: TGTGCCAGCAGCGTAGTAACAGGGGCGAAATACAATGAGCAGTTCTTC.

The chain employs TRBV30 and TRBJ2-7; D unresolved. The CDR3 runs 11 residues. The germline V gene encodes CDR1 GTSNPN and CDR2 SVGIG (reference sequence). V gave up 5 bases and J gave up 3 bases, with 8 bases separating them. As DNA, the CDR3 is TGTGCCTGGGGTCTAAGCTACGAGCAGTACTTC. Its protein is CAWGLSYEQYF.

This clone was recorded only once. This chain uses TRBV27 with TRBJ2-7; tentatively, D is TRBD1 (5 bases). V shed 7 bases and J shed 5 bases, with 12 bases lying between them. The CDR3 extends over 12 amino acids. Germline-derived CDR1 and CDR2 are MNHEY and SMNVEV (reference sequence). The DNA of the CDR3 is TGTGCCAGCATCCGAAAGGGGAACGAGCAGTACTTC. The encoded protein is CASIRKGNEQYF.

This chain links TRBV12-3 or TRBV12-4 with TRBJ2-7; TRBD2 agrees at 7 bases. J was trimmed by 4 bases and V by 6 bases; bases with no gene match: 6. The CDR3 is 13 amino acids. CDR3 coding DNA: TGTGCCAGCAGGACCGCGGGAGAGTACGAGCAGTACTTC. It yields the protein CASRTAGEYEQYF.

V gene TRBV11-2 combines with J gene TRBJ1-1; 9 nucleotides agree with TRBD1. The J segment lost 0 bases and the V segment lost 2 bases, leaving 10 bases of the junction unmatched. Germline V CDR1 and CDR2: SGHAT, FQNNGV. The CDR3 consists of 18 residues. CDR3 loop: CASSLLWDRAILNTEAFF. DNA of the CDR3: TGTGCCAGCAGCTTACTATGGGACAGGGCGATCTTGAACACTGAAGCTTTCTTT.

The chain recombines TRBV10-3 with TRBJ1-1, with TRBD1 matching over 8 bases. The CDR3 is made up of 15 amino acids. The junction had 14 bases not matched to a gene; V was cut back by 10 bases and J by 4 bases. CDR1 and CDR2 from the germline V gene are ENHRY and SYGVKD. In DNA, the CDR3 is TGTGCCACCTACGGATCAGGGGGCCTGGGCACTGAAGCTTTCTTT. Its protein is CATYGSGGLGTEAFF.